This T cell receptor (beta chain) was captured in a study of cytomegalovirus exposure and HLA in healthy donors. Researchers ran the PCR with 60 Vbeta and 13 Jbeta primers. TCRdb's table, derived via immunoSEQ multiplex PCR, lists solely in-frame clones and lacks some. The sample carries 150,000 to 200,000 clones, around 83% recorded once. General study points: With DRB1 most and HLA-C fewest, TCR association rates differed between HLA loci in a later analysis.

Germline V lookup: CDR1 MDHEN, CDR2 SYDVKM. The V end was cut by 4 bases, the J end by 5 bases, with 17 bases between. This CDR3 has 15 residues. Details on this clone: Antigen specificity is unknown.

The receptor's source is a middle-aged man in good health and CMV-seropositive. What was sequenced was PBMCs. V gene TRBV28 combines with J gene TRBJ1-2, with D perhaps matching TRBD1 (6 bases). CDR3 in DNA: TGTGCCAGCAGTTCCACTGGACAGCAGACTTATGGCTACACCTTC. Its translation is CASSSTGQQTYGYTF.